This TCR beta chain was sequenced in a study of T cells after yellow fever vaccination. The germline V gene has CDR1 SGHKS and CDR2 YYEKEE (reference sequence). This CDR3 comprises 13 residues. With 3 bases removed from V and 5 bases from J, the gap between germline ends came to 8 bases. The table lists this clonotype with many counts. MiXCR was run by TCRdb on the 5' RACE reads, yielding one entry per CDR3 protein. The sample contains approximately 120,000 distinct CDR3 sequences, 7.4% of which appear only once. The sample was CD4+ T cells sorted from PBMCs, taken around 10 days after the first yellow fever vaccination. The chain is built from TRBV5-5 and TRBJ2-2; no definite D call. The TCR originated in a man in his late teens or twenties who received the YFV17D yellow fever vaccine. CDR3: CASSWGTTGELFF. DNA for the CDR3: TGTGCCAGCAGCTGGGGAACTACCGGGGAGCTGTTTTTT.